This T cell receptor (beta chain) was recorded in a study of a mutant IDH1 vaccine in newly diagnosed glioma. In the study overall: All eight of the vaccinations patients received fell in weeks 1, 3, 5, 7, 11, 15, 19 and 23. Vaccines were first given 4-6 weeks after radiotherapy alone, or with temozolomide cycles. Notes on the study in general: Across multiple MHC alleles, 93.3% of patients had vaccine-induced responses.

A single count supports this clone. The antigen is not known. Clones were sequenced by immunoSEQ multiplex PCR, and TCRdb holds only the in-frame ones, with some missing. Of 52,000 or so clones listed, 80% are singletons. Regarding time point: week 23, last vaccination. Alongside topical imiquimod, each dose of vaccine comprised 300 ug of mutant IDH1 20-mer peptide. Each tumor in the donors was a new WHO grade 3 or 4 astrocytoma, IDH1-mutant and ATRX-lost. Trimming removed 4 bases at V and 13 bases at J, with 21 bases between. The CDR3 runs to 15 residues. Germline V gives CDR1 SGHNT, CDR2 YYREEE (reference sequence).

The sequence was collected from a man between 35 and 55 years old with glioma. V gene TRBV5-4 combines with J gene TRBJ2-6, with D perhaps matching TRBD1 (6 bases). Sample: PBMCs, taken from a glioma patient whose treatment included an IDH1 peptide vaccine. The CDR3: CASSLRKAGAEVLTF. The CDR3 DNA sequence: TGTGCCAGCAGCCTTCGTAAGGCAGGGGCGGAAGTCCTGACTTTC.